This T cell receptor beta chain was found in a study of blood T cell repertoires in COVID-19. Overall study: COVID-19 samples, acute and convalescent, were from the United States, Italy and Spain. The analysed material was cDNA or gDNA that came from T cells, B-cell-depleted T cells, or PBMCs.

The CDR3 contains 16 residues. CDR1 MDHEN and CDR2 SYDVKM come from the germline V gene. Unmatched junction bases numbered 17, after V lost 8 bases and J lost 7 bases. In the original analysis: Counts of nucleated cells, estimated from reference gene primer amplification, were obtained. Using immunoSEQ multiplex PCR, the repertoire was profiled, and TCRdb retains in-frame clones only, with some absent. V, J and clone size are those of that table, while D and trimming were read from the DNA. Of fewer than 200,000 clones in the sample, approximately 88% were seen once. The sequenced sample was peripheral blood. V is TRBV28 and J is TRBJ1-2, with 9 bases matching TRBD1. The receptor was derived from a woman aged 60 to 75 who had recovered from COVID-19. CDR3 sequence: CASRPGTGYSRGGYTF. The DNA of the CDR3 is TGTGCCAGCCGCCCCGGGACAGGGTATTCTCGGGGTGGCTACACCTTC.